This TCR beta chain was sequenced during a study of CD8+CD57+ T cells in acquired aplastic anemia. For the study at large: CD4+ and CD8+ cells, once sorted, gave DNA averaging approximately 3 ug.

About this clonotype: Its antigen is still unknown.

Study results and limitations: Patients and controls had CD8+ Simpson's diversity values that were not significantly distinct. Overlap between patients and controls comprised roughly 30 CD8+ CDR3 sequences.

The study profiled TCR beta VDJ and CDR3 using genomic DNA as template. TCRdb re-analysed the reads in MiXCR, keeping a single row per CDR3 protein. Among hundreds of thousands of distinct CDR3 sequences listed, about two thirds were seen once. J was trimmed by 2 bases and V by 5 bases; bases with no gene match: 6. CDR1 MNHNY and CDR2 SVGAGI come from the germline V gene (reference sequence). The length of the CDR3 is 16 residues. The chain uses TRBV6-6 and TRBJ2-5; 12 bases map to TRBD2. The TCR originated in a human donor in good health, serving as a control. The sequencing sample was made of sorted CD4+, CD8+, or CD8+CD57+ T cells (not recorded which) from PBMCs. The CDR3 DNA follows: TGTGCCAGCAGTGATTCACTAGCGGGGGGACAAGAGACCCAGTACTTC. Residues: CASSDSLAGGQETQYF.